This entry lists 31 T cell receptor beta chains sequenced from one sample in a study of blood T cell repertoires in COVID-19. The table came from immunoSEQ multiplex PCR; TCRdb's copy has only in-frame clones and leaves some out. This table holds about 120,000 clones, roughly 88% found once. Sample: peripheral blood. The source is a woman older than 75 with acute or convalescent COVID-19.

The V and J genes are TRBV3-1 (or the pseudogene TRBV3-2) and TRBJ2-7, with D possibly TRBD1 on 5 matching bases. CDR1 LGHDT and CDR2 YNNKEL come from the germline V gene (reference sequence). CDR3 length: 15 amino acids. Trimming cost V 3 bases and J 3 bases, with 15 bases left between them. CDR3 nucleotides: TGTGCCAGCAGCCACGCTCCAGGGAACGGCTACGAGCAGTACTTC. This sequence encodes CASSHAPGNGYEQYF.

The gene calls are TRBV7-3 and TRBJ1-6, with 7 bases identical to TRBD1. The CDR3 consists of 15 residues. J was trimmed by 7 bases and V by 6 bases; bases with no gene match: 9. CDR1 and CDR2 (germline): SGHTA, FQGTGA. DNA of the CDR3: TGTGCCAGCAGTCCTTTAGGGGGCAAAAATTCACCCCTCCACTTT. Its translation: CASSPLGGKNSPLHF. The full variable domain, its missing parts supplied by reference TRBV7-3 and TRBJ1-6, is GAGVSQTPSNKVTEKGKYVELRCDPISGHTALYWYRQSLGQGPEFLIYFQGTGAADDSGLPNDRFFAVRPEGSVSTLKIQRTERGDSAVYLCASSPLGGKNSPLHFGNGTRLTVT.

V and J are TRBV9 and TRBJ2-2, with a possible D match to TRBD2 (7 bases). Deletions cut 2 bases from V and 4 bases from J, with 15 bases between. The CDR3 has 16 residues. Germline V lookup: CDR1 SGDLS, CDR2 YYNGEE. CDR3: CASSVWAGATTGELFF. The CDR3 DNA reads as TGTGCCAGCAGCGTTTGGGCGGGGGCGACCACCGGGGAGCTGTTTTTT.

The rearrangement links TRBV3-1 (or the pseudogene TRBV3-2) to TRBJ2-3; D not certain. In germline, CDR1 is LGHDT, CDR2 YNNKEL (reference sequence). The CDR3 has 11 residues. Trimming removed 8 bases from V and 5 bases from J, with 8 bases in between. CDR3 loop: CASGGGDTQYF. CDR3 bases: TGTGCCAGCGGTGGCGGAGATACGCAGTATTTT.

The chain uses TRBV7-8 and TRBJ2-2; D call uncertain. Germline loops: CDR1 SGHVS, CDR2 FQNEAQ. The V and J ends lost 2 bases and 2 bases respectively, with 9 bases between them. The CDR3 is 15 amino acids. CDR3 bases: TGTGCCAGCAGCTTAAGTGGCAGAAACACCGGGGAGCTGTTTTTT. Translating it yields CASSLSGRNTGELFF.

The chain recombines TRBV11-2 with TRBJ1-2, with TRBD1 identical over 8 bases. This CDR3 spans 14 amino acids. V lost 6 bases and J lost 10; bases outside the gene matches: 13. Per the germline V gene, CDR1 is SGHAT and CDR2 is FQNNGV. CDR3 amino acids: CASSLANSGGVYTF. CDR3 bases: TGTGCCAGCAGTCTAGCCAATTCAGGGGGCGTCTACACCTTC.

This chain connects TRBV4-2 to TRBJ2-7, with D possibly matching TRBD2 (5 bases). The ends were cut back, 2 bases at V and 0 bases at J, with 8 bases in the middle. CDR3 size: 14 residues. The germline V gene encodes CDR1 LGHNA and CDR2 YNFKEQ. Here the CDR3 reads CASSQPGNSYEQYF. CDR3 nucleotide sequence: TGTGCCAGCAGCCAACCCGGGAACTCCTACGAGCAGTACTTC.

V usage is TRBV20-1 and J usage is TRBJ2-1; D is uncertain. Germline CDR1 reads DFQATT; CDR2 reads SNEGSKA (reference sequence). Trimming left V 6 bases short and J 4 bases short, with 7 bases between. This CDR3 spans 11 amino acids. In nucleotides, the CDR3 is TGCAGTGCGGGCGTTTACAATGAGCAGTTCTTC. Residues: CSAGVYNEQFF.

CDR3 bases: TGTGCCAGCACCCTTTTACAGGGGGCTAACCAGCCCCAGCATTTT. Residues: CASTLLQGANQPQHF. The chain combines TRBV19 with TRBJ1-5; 9 bases agree with TRBD1. Looked up from germline, CDR1 is LNHDA and CDR2 is SQIVND (reference sequence). The ends lost 9 bases at V and 7 bases at J; junction bases unmatched: 13. This CDR3 region has 15 residues. Full variable domain (rest looked up from reference TRBV19 and TRBJ1-5): DGGITQSPKYLFRKEGQNVTLSCEQNLNHDAMYWYRQDPGQGLRLIYYSQIVNDFQKGDIAEGYSVSREKKESFPLTVTSAQKNPTAFYLCASTLLQGANQPQHFGDGTRLSIL.

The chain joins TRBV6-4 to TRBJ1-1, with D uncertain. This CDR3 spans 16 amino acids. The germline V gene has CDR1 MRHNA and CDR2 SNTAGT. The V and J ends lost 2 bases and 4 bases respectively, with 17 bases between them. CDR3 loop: CASSDPPARVATEAFF. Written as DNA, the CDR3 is TGTGCCAGCAGTGACCCTCCCGCGAGGGTAGCCACTGAAGCTTTCTTT.

The CDR3 bases are TGCAGTGCTAGGGGGACTTTTGAAGCTTTCTTT. Protein: CSARGTFEAFF. V is TRBV20-1 and J is TRBJ1-1; D possibly corresponds to TRBD1 (5 bases). V lost 3 bases, J lost 7 bases, and 9 bases lay in between. The CDR3 has 11 amino acids. Germline-derived CDR1 and CDR2 are DFQATT and SNEGSKA (reference sequence).

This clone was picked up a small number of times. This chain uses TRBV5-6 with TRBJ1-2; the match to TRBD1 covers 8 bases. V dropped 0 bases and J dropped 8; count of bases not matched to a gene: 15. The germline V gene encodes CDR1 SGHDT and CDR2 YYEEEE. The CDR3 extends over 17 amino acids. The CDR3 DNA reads TGTGCCAGCAGCTTGGTTGCCCTAGGGACAGGAGTGGGAGGCTACACCTTC. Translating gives CASSLVALGTGVGGYTF.

This CDR3 reads CASSVEGQGHTEAFF. The CDR3 nucleotides read TGTGCCAGCAGCGTAGAAGGACAGGGGCACACTGAAGCTTTCTTT. The chain joins TRBV9 to TRBJ1-1, with TRBD1 identical over 9 bases. The CDR3 has 15 amino acids. The J segment lost 3 bases and the V segment lost 0 bases, leaving 3 bases of the junction unmatched. The germline V gene encodes CDR1 SGDLS and CDR2 YYNGEE.

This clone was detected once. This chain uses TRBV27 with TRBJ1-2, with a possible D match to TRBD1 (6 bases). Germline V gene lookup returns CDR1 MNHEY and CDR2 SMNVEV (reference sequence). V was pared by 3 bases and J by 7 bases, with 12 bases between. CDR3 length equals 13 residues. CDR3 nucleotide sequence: TGTGCCAGCAGTTTTCGGGGAGGGGGTGGCTACACCTTC. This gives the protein CASSFRGGGGYTF.

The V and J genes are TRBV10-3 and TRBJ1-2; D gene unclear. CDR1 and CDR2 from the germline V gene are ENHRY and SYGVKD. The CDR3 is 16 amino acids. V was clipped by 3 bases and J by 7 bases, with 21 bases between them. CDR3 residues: CAISESLSEGGPGYTF. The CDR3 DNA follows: TGTGCCATCAGTGAATCACTTTCGGAGGGTGGACCTGGCTACACCTTC.

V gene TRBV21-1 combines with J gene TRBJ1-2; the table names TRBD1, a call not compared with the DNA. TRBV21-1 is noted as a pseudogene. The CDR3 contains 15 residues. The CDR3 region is CASSQEDRVKRGYTF. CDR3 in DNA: TGTGCCAGCAGTCAAGAGGACAGGGTAAAGCGAGGCTACACCTTC.

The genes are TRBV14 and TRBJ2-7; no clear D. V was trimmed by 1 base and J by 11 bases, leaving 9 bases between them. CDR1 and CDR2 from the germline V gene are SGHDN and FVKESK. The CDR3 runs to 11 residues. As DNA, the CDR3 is TGTGCCAGCAGCCAAGCCGGAGCAGAGTACTTC. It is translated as CASSQAGAEYF.

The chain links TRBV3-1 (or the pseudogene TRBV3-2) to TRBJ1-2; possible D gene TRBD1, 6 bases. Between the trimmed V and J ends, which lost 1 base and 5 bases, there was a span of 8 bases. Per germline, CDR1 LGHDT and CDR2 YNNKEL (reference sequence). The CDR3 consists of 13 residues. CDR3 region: CASSQAQGYGYTF. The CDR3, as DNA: TGTGCCAGCAGCCAAGCACAGGGTTATGGCTACACCTTC.

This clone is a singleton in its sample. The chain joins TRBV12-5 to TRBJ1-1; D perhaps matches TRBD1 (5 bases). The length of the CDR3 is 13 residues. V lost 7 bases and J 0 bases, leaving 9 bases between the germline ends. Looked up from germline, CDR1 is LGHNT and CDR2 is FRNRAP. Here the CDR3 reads CASEWGVNTEAFF. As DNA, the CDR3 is TGTGCTAGTGAATGGGGGGTGAACACTGAAGCTTTCTTT.

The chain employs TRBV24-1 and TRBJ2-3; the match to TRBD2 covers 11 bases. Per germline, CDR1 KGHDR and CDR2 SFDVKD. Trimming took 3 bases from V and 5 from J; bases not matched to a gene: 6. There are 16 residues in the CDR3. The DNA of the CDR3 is TGTGCCACCAGTGATAACGGACTAGCGGGCTTAGATACGCAGTATTTT. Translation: CATSDNGLAGLDTQYF.

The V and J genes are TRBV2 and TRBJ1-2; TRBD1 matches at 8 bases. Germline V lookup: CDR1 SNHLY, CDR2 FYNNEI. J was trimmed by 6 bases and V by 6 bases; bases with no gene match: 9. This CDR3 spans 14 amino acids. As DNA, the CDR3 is TGTGCCAGCAGAGTTATGGAGACAGGGGATGGCTACACCTTC. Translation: CASRVMETGDGYTF.

The CDR3 coding sequence is TGTGCCAGTAGTTCGCTAGGGGCAGGCGACACTGAAGCTTTCTTT. Protein sequence: CASSSLGAGDTEAFF. V gene TRBV19 combines with J gene TRBJ1-1; tentative D call: TRBD1 (5 bases). Deletions cut 5 bases from V and 3 bases from J, with 16 bases between. The CDR3 has 15 amino acids. Germline V gives CDR1 LNHDA, CDR2 SQIVND (reference sequence).

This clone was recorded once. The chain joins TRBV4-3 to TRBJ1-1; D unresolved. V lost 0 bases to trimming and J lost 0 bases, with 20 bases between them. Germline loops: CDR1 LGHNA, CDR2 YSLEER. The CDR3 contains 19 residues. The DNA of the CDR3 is TGCGCCAGCAGCCAAGACCCCCCAGGCCCACAGTGGGTGAACACTGAAGCTTTCTTT. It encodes CASSQDPPGPQWVNTEAFF.

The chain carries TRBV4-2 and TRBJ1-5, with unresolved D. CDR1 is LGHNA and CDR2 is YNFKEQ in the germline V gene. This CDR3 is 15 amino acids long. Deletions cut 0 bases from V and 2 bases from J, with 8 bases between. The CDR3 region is CASSQERGRNQPQHF. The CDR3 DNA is TGTGCCAGCAGCCAAGAACGAGGGCGCAATCAGCCCCAGCATTTT.

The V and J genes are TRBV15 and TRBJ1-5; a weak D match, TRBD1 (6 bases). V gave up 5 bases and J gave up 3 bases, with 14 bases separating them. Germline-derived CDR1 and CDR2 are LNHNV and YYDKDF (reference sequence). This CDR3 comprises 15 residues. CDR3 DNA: TGTGCCACCAGCCCACGTAGGGGGATCAATCAGCCCCAGCATTTT. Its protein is CATSPRRGINQPQHF. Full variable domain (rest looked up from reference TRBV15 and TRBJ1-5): DAMVIQNPRYQVTQFGKPVTLSCSQTLNHNVMYWYQQKSSQAPKLLFHYYDKDFNNEADTPDNFQSRRPNTSFCFLDIRSPGLGDTAMYLCATSPRRGINQPQHFGDGTRLSIL.

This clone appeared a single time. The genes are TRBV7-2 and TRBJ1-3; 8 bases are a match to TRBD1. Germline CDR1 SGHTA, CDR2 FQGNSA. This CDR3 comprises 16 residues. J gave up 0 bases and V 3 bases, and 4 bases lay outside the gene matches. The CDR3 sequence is CASSFDRGSSGNTIYF. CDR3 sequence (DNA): TGTGCCAGCAGCTTCGACAGGGGTAGCTCTGGAAACACCATATATTTT.

CDR3 sequence: CASSPGPPGTEAFF. The DNA for the CDR3 is TGTGCCAGCAGTCCCGGGCCTCCGGGGACTGAAGCTTTCTTT. V and J are TRBV7-3 and TRBJ1-1; the D is unclear. Germline V lookup: CDR1 SGHTA, CDR2 FQGTGA. V lost 6 bases and J 5 bases, leaving 16 bases between the germline ends. This CDR3 has 14 residues.

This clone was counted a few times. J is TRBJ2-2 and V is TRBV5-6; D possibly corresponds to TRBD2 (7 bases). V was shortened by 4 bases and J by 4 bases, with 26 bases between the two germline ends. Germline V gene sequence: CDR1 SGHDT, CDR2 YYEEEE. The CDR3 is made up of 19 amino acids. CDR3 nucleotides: TGTGCCAGCAGCCCACTCGCTAGGGGGGGCTGGGGAGGCACCGGGGAGCTGTTTTTT. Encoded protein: CASSPLARGGWGGTGELFF.

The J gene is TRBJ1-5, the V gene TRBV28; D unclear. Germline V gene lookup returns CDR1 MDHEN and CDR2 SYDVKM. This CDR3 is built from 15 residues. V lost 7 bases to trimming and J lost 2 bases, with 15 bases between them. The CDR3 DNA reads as TGTGCCAGCAACCCGCCCTCGGGTCGCAATCAGCCCCAGCATTTT. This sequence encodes CASNPPSGRNQPQHF.

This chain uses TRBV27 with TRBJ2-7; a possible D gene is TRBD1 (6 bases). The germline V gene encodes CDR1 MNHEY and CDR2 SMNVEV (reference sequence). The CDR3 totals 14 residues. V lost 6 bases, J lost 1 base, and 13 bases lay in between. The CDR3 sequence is CASRTGWPSYEQYF. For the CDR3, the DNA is TGTGCCAGCAGAACAGGGTGGCCATCCTACGAGCAGTACTTC.

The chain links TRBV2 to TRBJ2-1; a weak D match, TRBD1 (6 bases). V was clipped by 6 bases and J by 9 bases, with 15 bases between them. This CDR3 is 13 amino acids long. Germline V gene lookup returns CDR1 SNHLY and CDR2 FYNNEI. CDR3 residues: CASRDPRGGEQFF. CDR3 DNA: TGTGCCAGCAGGGACCCCAGGGGCGGTGAGCAGTTCTTC.